The rows below give T cell receptor beta chains drawn from one sample of a study of blood T cell repertoires in COVID-19. Clones were read by immunoSEQ multiplex PCR, and TCRdb kept only the in-frame ones, dropping some. Of tens of thousands of clones listed, around 88% are singletons. Sequencing was done on a sample of peripheral blood. These receptors were taken from a woman of 80 years or more with acute or convalescent COVID-19. The CDR3 runs from the conserved cysteine through the conserved F or W. The order of the fields is V gene, J gene, CDR3 protein.

>TRBV2|TRBJ2-7
CASRGGQHYEQYF
>TRBV5-5|TRBJ2-1
CASSSGATSGGERFF
>TRBV4-2|TRBJ1-4
CASSQDQIGSKEKLFF
>TRBV7-2|TRBJ2-4
CASSPDLRASIQYF
>TRBV11-2|TRBJ2-5
CASSLDRVIETQYF
>TRBV2|TRBJ2-3
CASSAGTGITDTQYF
>TRBV7-2|TRBJ2-3
CASSLDYSNTDTQYF
>TRBV2|TRBJ2-3
CASKEGGGDTQYF
>TRBV7-2|TRBJ2-7
CASSPAGVRGYEQYF
>TRBV18|TRBJ1-1
CASSPNTGGLNTEAFF
>TRBV11-2|TRBJ2-1
CASSLGSGQGGSYNEQFF
>TRBV6-2/TRBV6-3|TRBJ2-3
CASSRTSGTPTRTDTQYF
>TRBV6-5|TRBJ1-1
CASYGRLNTEAFF
>TRBV3-1/TRBV3-2|TRBJ2-7
CASSQDRTGRQYF
>TRBV5-6|TRBJ1-1
CASSLTTNTEAFF
>TRBV3-1/TRBV3-2|TRBJ2-2
CASSQEQTMSSGELFF
>TRBV7-8|TRBJ2-7
CASTPGANEQYF
>TRBV7-2|TRBJ2-2
CASSLDRGTGELFF
>TRBV6-2/TRBV6-3|TRBJ1-5
CASSYQAGGQPQHF
>TRBV6-5|TRBJ2-7
CASLVAGSYEQYF
>TRBV5-3|TRBJ2-1
CARSLGLVRFF
>TRBV2|TRBJ2-3
CARPQTSTSTDTQYF
>TRBV29-1|TRBJ1-3
CSVEGRGENTIYF
>TRBV4-2|TRBJ2-7
CASSQPGQVAYEQYF
>TRBV3-1/TRBV3-2|TRBJ2-1
CASRRTSGSTYEQFF
>TRBV20-1|TRBJ2-3
CSASISGGVKDTQYF
>TRBV15|TRBJ2-7
CATSRDPGGDYEQYF
>TRBV5-6|TRBJ2-7
CASSWRGLSYEQYF
>TRBV7-3|TRBJ2-2
CASSSGTANTGELFF
>TRBV4-3|TRBJ1-2
CASSQGQGGGYGYTF
>TRBV6-1|TRBJ1-5
CASSEYDRSNQPQHF
>TRBV2|TRBJ2-7
CASHPGLAGGEQYF
>TRBV25-1|TRBJ2-1
CASSGNGGRGSYNEQFF
>TRBV5-1|TRBJ2-5
CASSPLAGVETQYF
>TRBV18|TRBJ1-5
CASSPDTGQPPQPQHF
>TRBV10-1|TRBJ2-1
CASSERLNNEQFF
>TRBV30|TRBJ2-5
CAWSVRFSGGQETQYF
>TRBV4-2|TRBJ2-1
CASSGRLAGGEQFF
>TRBV9|TRBJ1-2
CASSVDRGVYGYTF
>TRBV6-5|TRBJ2-7
CASRRQESYEQYF
>TRBV10-2|TRBJ1-4
CASSESQAIHEKLFF
>TRBV7-3|TRBJ2-2
CASSAPRLDNTGELFF
>TRBV9|TRBJ2-1
CASSVEVRANEQFF
>TRBV11-1|TRBJ1-4
CASSLGQENLFF
>TRBV19|TRBJ1-5
CASSIYWSRWRDSNQPQHF
>TRBV6-5|TRBJ2-5
CASMRTGGETQYF
>TRBV19|TRBJ1-5
CASSKQGHSNQPQHF
>TRBV15|TRBJ2-2
CATSRDHGDSRYTGELFF
>TRBV5-1|TRBJ2-3
CASSLVQGPTDTQYF
>TRBV5-1|TRBJ2-2
CASSQYSTANTGELFF